This T cell receptor beta chain stems from a study of prognosis after radiotherapy for stage I lung cancer. Study-wide context: Medically, all non-small cell lung cancer patients were deemed inoperable.

Germline V gene lookup returns CDR1 MNHEY and CDR2 SVGAGI. Trimming left V 2 bases short and J 2 bases short, with 15 bases between. The CDR3 loop spans 16 amino acids. This clonotype was detected ten times or more. Two-round multiplex PCR on genomic DNA was the method by which TCR beta CDR3 was amplified. For every TRBV and TRBJ gene, a specific primer was used in first-round PCR. One entry per CDR3 protein results from TCRdb running MiXCR on the multiplex PCR reads. The sample yields roughly 38,000 distinct CDR3 sequences, approximately 24% seen once. The chain combines TRBV6-5 with TRBJ2-5, with TRBD1 as a possible D gene (5 bases). The receptor's source is a donor aged 50 or older with non-small cell lung cancer. The sample consisted of PBMCs, taken before or after stereotactic body radiation therapy (not recorded which). CDR3 in DNA: TGTGCCAGCAGTTACGGGGCCGAAGGGGCTCAAGAGACCCAGTACTTC. Its translation is CASSYGAEGAQETQYF.